Described below is a single T cell receptor (beta chain) sequence and its context. No antigen is known for it. The data derive from a study of shared clonotypes between healthy human individuals. Study overall: Used for every donor were three CD4 naive, three CD4 memory, two CD8 naive and one CD8 memory plate.

An even split of each subset's genomic DNA across several immunoSEQ plates was performed. Repertoires were generated with immunoSEQ multiplex PCR, while TCRdb's copy carries only in-frame clones and drops some. The data show about 2.4 million clones, 93% seen once. Study conclusions and caveats: Blood alone was sampled, and tissue repertoires likely differ.

This CDR3 spans 15 amino acids. V lost 0 bases, J lost 3 bases, and 3 bases stayed unmatched. The germline V gene encodes CDR1 SGHKS and CDR2 YYEKEE (reference sequence). The sample comprised naive CD4+ T cells from PBMCs. The subset is: CD45RA+ positively selected. This sequence originates from a man younger than 35 in good health. Some clones in this sample may be carry-over from other donors' samples. The chain recombines TRBV5-5 with TRBJ2-7; 10 bases agree with TRBD1. The CDR3 is CASSLAGQGGYEQYF. The CDR3 DNA reads as TGTGCCAGCAGCTTGGCTGGACAGGGGGGCTACGAGCAGTACTTC. The variable domain in full, completed from reference TRBV5-5 and TRBJ2-7, reads DAGVTQSPTHLIKTRGQQVTLRCSPISGHKSVSWYQQVLGQGPQFIFQYYEKEERGRGNFPDRFSARQFPNYSSELNVNALLLGDSALYLCASSLAGQGGYEQYFGPGTRLTVT.